This record covers a single T cell receptor beta chain. The identical CDR3 is also encoded by other nucleotide sequences in the sample. Per the study methods: Quantification of nucleated cells was approximated via reference gene primer amplification. Libraries were prepared by immunoSEQ multiplex PCR; TCRdb keeps only in-frame clonotypes and omits some of them. From that table come the V and J calls and clone size; the DNA was used to work out D and trimming. The sample includes 220,000 or so clones, approximately 83% of them seen just once. The data are from a study of blood T cell repertoires in COVID-19. In the study overall: Samples of COVID-19 (acute and convalescent) were obtained from the United States, Italy and Spain. The analysed material was cDNA or gDNA that came from T cells, B-cell-depleted T cells, or PBMCs.

With 4 bases clipped from V and 2 bases from J, the junction kept 3 bases outside the gene matches. This CDR3 region has 16 residues. CDR1 SGHNT and CDR2 YYREEE come from the germline V gene (reference sequence). The sequence came from a woman in her 30s who had recovered from COVID-19. The sequenced material came from peripheral blood. The chain employs TRBV5-4 and TRBJ2-3, with 14 bases lining up with TRBD2. CDR3 protein: CASSGGLAGVTDTQYF. The CDR3 bases are TGTGCCAGCAGCGGGGGACTAGCGGGAGTCACAGATACGCAGTATTTT.